These 27 T cell receptor beta chains were all obtained from the same sample, sequenced in a study of blood T cell repertoires in COVID-19. TCRdb's copy holds only in-frame clones and misses some; the assay was immunoSEQ multiplex PCR. The sample lists some 160,000 clones, roughly nine tenths occurring once. Source material: peripheral blood. The receptors stem from a man between 60 and 75 years old with acute or convalescent COVID-19.

This clone showed up just once. J is TRBJ1-3 and V is TRBV19; D perhaps matches TRBD1 (5 bases). Germline V CDR1 and CDR2: LNHDA, SQIVND (reference sequence). The CDR3 loop spans 13 amino acids. The V and J ends lost 9 bases and 0 bases respectively, with 9 bases between them. CDR3 nucleotide sequence: TGTGCCAGCCGACAGAACTCTGGAAACACCATATATTTT. Encoded protein: CASRQNSGNTIYF.

The V gene is TRBV6-5, the J gene TRBJ2-2; no clear D. With 2 bases removed from V and 4 bases from J, the gap between germline ends came to 11 bases. This CDR3 comprises 15 residues. Germline CDR1 MNHEY, CDR2 SVGAGI. CDR3 region: CASSYALAGTGELFF. For the CDR3, the DNA is TGTGCCAGCAGTTACGCCTTGGCAGGCACCGGGGAGCTGTTTTTT.

This clone was counted once. The J gene is TRBJ1-1, the V gene TRBV19, with D tentatively TRBD1 (5 bases). This CDR3 contains 13 residues. V lost 6 bases and J lost 1, with 9 bases in between. Per germline, CDR1 LNHDA and CDR2 SQIVND (reference sequence). The chain's CDR3 is CASSLRGNTEAFF. DNA for the CDR3: TGTGCCAGTAGCCTTAGGGGGAACACTGAAGCTTTCTTT.

The chain couples TRBV9 to TRBJ2-3, with 12 positions matching TRBD2. Germline V gene data show CDR1 as SGDLS and CDR2 as YYNGEE. The CDR3 covers 18 residues. The ends lost 3 bases at V and 4 bases at J; junction bases unmatched: 12. The chain's CDR3 is CASSGHGGASGGADTQYF. The CDR3 DNA is TGTGCCAGCAGCGGTCACGGTGGGGCTAGCGGGGGGGCAGATACGCAGTATTTT. Full variable domain (remainder filled in from reference TRBV9 and TRBJ2-3): DSGVTQTPKHLITATGQRVTLRCSPRSGDLSVYWYQQSLDQGLQFLIQYYNGEERAKGNILERFSAQQFPDLHSELNLSSLELGDSALYFCASSGHGGASGGADTQYFGPGTRLTVL.

Here the CDR3 reads CASSVGTGAWDGYTF. The CDR3, as DNA: TGTGCCAGCAGCGTAGGGACAGGGGCATGGGATGGCTACACCTTC. The chain employs TRBV9 and TRBJ1-2, with 9 bases lining up with TRBD1. The CDR3 contains 15 residues. CDR1 is SGDLS, CDR2 YYNGEE, per germline. V shed 0 bases and J 6 bases; nucleotides not matched to a gene: 6. The variable domain in full, with the rest retrieved from reference TRBV9 and TRBJ1-2, is DSGVTQTPKHLITATGQRVTLRCSPRSGDLSVYWYQQSLDQGLQFLIQYYNGEERAKGNILERFSAQQFPDLHSELNLSSLELGDSALYFCASSVGTGAWDGYTFGSGTRLTVV.

The rearrangement links TRBV10-1 to TRBJ1-1; tentative D call: TRBD1 (6 bases). Trimming removed 6 bases from V and 4 bases from J, with 6 bases in between. Germline V CDR1 and CDR2: WNHNN, SYGVQD (reference sequence). CDR3 size: 11 residues. CDR3 in DNA: TGCGCCAGCAGCAGGGGCACTGAAGCTTTCTTT. The encoded protein is CASSRGTEAFF.

The gene calls are TRBV4-1 and TRBJ2-7, with D perhaps TRBD2 (5 bases). The CDR3 loop spans 14 amino acids. Per the germline V gene, CDR1 is MGHRA and CDR2 is YSYEKL. Trimming removed 0 bases at V and 2 bases at J, with 8 bases between. For the CDR3, the DNA is TGCGCCAGCAGCCAAGAGCTCGGGGCCTACGAGCAGTACTTC. Residues: CASSQELGAYEQYF.

The CDR3 loop reads CASSPTVRTGREKLFF. CDR3 DNA: TGTGCCAGCTCACCCACCGTTCGGACAGGGAGGGAAAAACTGTTTTTT. The chain joins TRBV18 to TRBJ1-4; 8 bases line up with TRBD1. CDR3 length equals 16 residues. Per the germline V gene, CDR1 is KGHSH and CDR2 is LQKENI. V lost 3 bases to trimming and J lost 8 bases; unmatched junction nucleotides: 11.

This sequence joins TRBV11-2 and TRBJ1-2; possible D gene TRBD1, 5 bases. This CDR3 region has 12 residues. Germline V gene lookup returns CDR1 SGHAT and CDR2 FQNNGV. V dropped 1 base and J dropped 7 bases, with 7 bases sitting between them. The DNA of the CDR3 is TGTGCCAGCAGCTTAGCAGGGCGTGGCTACACCTTC. It yields the protein CASSLAGRGYTF. The whole variable domain, remainder taken from reference TRBV11-2 and TRBJ1-2, is EAGVAQSPRYKIIEKRQSVAFWCNPISGHATLYWYQQILGQGPKLLIQFQNNGVVDDSQLPKDRFSAERLKGVDSTLKIQPAKLEDSAVYLCASSLAGRGYTFGSGTRLTVV.

This chain joins TRBV5-1 and TRBJ2-1; TRBD2 might be the D (5 bases). The CDR3 sequence is 16 residues long. Trimming cost V 7 bases and J 6 bases, with 23 bases left between them. From germline, CDR1 is SGHRS and CDR2 YFSETQ. DNA for the CDR3: TGCGCCAGCCCAAGCCCAACCTCGGGCGGGCTCAATGAGCAGTTCTTC. Its protein product is CASPSPTSGGLNEQFF.

This chain links TRBV6-5 with TRBJ1-1; 8 nucleotides align to TRBD1. From germline, CDR1 is MNHEY and CDR2 SVGAGI. V shed 5 bases and J 5 bases; nucleotides not matched to a gene: 4. The length of the CDR3 is 13 residues. Written as DNA, the CDR3 is TGTGCCAGCAGTCGGACAGGGAAGACTGAAGCTTTCTTT. Translated: CASSRTGKTEAFF.

The rearrangement joins TRBV6-4 to TRBJ2-3; the D gene is possibly TRBD1 (6 bases). V lost 5 bases, J lost 0 bases, and 18 bases lay in between. CDR3 length equals 17 residues. Germline assignment: CDR1 MRHNA and CDR2 SNTAGT. The CDR3 sequence is CASSYDRTGVSTDTQYF. CDR3 DNA: TGTGCCAGCAGTTACGACAGGACCGGTGTTAGCACAGATACGCAGTATTTT.

The chain recombines TRBV2 with TRBJ1-1; unclear D gene. Germline loops: CDR1 SNHLY, CDR2 FYNNEI. Trimming took 6 bases from V and 4 from J, leaving 12 bases between them. This CDR3 is built from 13 residues. CDR3 residues: CASSPEDSTEAFF. The CDR3 DNA sequence: TGTGCCAGCAGCCCCGAAGATAGCACTGAAGCTTTCTTT.

The chain uses TRBV5-6 and TRBJ1-1, with 8 positions matching TRBD1. The CDR3 length is 15 residues. The germline V gene encodes CDR1 SGHDT and CDR2 YYEEEE. J lost 0 bases, V lost 4 bases, and 5 bases had no gene match. CDR3 nucleotides: TGTGCCAGCAGCGCGTGGACAGGGTTGAACACTGAAGCTTTCTTT. Its protein is CASSAWTGLNTEAFF.

The chain uses TRBV13 and TRBJ1-3; 10 bases agree with TRBD1. Germline lookup yields CDR1 PRHDT and CDR2 FYEKMQ (reference sequence). After removal of 2 bases from V and 2 bases from J, the junction contained 6 bases not matched to a gene. This CDR3 is built from 17 residues. The CDR3 region has the DNA TGTGCCAGCAGCTTACGGACAGGGGGGTTTACTGGAAACACCATATATTTT. Translated: CASSLRTGGFTGNTIYF.

V is TRBV30 and J is TRBJ1-1; no clear D. V dropped 2 bases and J dropped 0 bases, with 10 bases sitting between them. This CDR3 is 14 amino acids long. Germline CDR1 reads GTSNPN; CDR2 reads SVGIG (reference sequence). The CDR3 reads CAWSREQLNTEAFF. CDR3 DNA: TGTGCCTGGAGTCGGGAACAGTTGAACACTGAAGCTTTCTTT.

In this sample, this clone is medium-sized. The rearrangement uses TRBV30 and TRBJ1-2; 7 bases agree with TRBD1. The CDR3 is made up of 14 amino acids. V lost 0 bases and J lost 1; bases outside the gene matches: 2. Germline CDR1 is GTSNPN and CDR2 is SVGIG (reference sequence). CDR3: CAWSVQGINYGYTF. In DNA form, the CDR3 reads TGTGCCTGGAGTGTACAGGGGATTAACTATGGCTACACCTTC.

The V call is TRBV6-5, the J call TRBJ2-7, with D possibly being TRBD1 (5 bases). Deletions cut 2 bases from V and 8 bases from J, with 16 bases between. Germline-derived CDR1 and CDR2 are MNHEY and SVGAGI. The CDR3 consists of 14 residues. The DNA of the CDR3 is TGTGCCAGCAGTTACCTCGGCCAGGGCGGACAGCAGTACTTC. It specifies CASSYLGQGGQQYF.

The chain recombines TRBV5-4 with TRBJ1-5; unclear D gene. Germline V gene lookup returns CDR1 SGHNT and CDR2 YYREEE (reference sequence). This CDR3 spans 13 amino acids. The V end was cut by 3 bases, the J end by 9 bases, with 13 bases between. CDR3 sequence reads: CASSYDGLGPQHF. The CDR3 DNA sequence: TGTGCCAGCAGCTACGACGGTCTAGGGCCCCAGCATTTT. Combining the CDR3 with reference TRBV5-4 and TRBJ1-5 gives the whole variable domain ETGVTQSPTHLIKTRGQQVTLRCSSQSGHNTVSWYQQALGQGPQFIFQYYREEENGRGNFPPRFSGLQFPNYSSELNVNALELDDSALYLCASSYDGLGPQHFGDGTRLSIL.

This rearrangement joins TRBV5-6 to TRBJ1-4; 7 nucleotides agree with TRBD1. V lost 4 bases to trimming and J lost 8 bases; unmatched junction nucleotides: 11. CDR3 length equals 15 residues. In germline, CDR1 is SGHDT, CDR2 YYEEEE. The CDR3 loop reads CASSLTGASKEKLFF. The CDR3 coding sequence is TGTGCCAGCAGCCTCACAGGGGCGTCGAAAGAAAAACTGTTTTTT.

The chain is built from TRBV5-1 and TRBJ1-3, with TRBD1 matching 7 bases. CDR1 and CDR2 from the germline V gene are SGHRS and YFSETQ. Trimming removed 4 bases from V and 4 bases from J; junction bases left unmatched: 8. CDR3 length: 15 residues. The CDR3 sequence is CASSPGTVNGNTIYF. Written as DNA, the CDR3 is TGCGCCAGCAGCCCTGGGACAGTCAACGGAAACACCATATATTTT. Combining the CDR3 with reference TRBV5-1 and TRBJ1-3 gives the whole variable domain KAGVTQTPRYLIKTRGQQVTLSCSPISGHRSVSWYQQTPGQGLQFLFEYFSETQRNKGNFPGRFSGRQFSNSRSEMNVSTLELGDSALYLCASSPGTVNGNTIYFGEGSWLTVV.

In nucleotides, the CDR3 is TGTGCCAGCAGTTATCAGGGACAGGGAAATTCACCCCTCCACTTT. Translated, it gives CASSYQGQGNSPLHF. The chain links TRBV6-5 to TRBJ1-6; TRBD1 agrees at 9 bases. Per germline, CDR1 MNHEY and CDR2 SVGAGI. This CDR3 region has 15 residues. Unmatched junction bases numbered 4, after V lost 3 bases and J lost 7 bases.

The rearrangement joins TRBV19 to TRBJ1-4; no firm D call. Trimming left V 3 bases short and J 5 bases short, with 7 bases between. Germline CDR1 and CDR2: LNHDA and SQIVND (reference sequence). CDR3 length equals 13 residues. CDR3 in DNA: TGTGCCAGTAGTATGGGAGCGAATGAAAAACTGTTTTTT. Amino acids: CASSMGANEKLFF.

V and J are TRBV27 and TRBJ2-7, with unresolved D. Looked up from germline, CDR1 is MNHEY and CDR2 is SMNVEV (reference sequence). The CDR3 spans 14 residues. Deletions cut 6 bases from V and 12 bases from J, with 24 bases between. The CDR3 nucleotides read TGTGCCAGCAGGCTAGATCCCCCGACTGCGCCTACGTACTTC. Translating gives CASRLDPPTAPTYF.

This chain links TRBV6-4 with TRBJ2-1, with a tentative D call TRBD2 (5 bases). The CDR3 consists of 12 residues. Germline V gives CDR1 MRHNA, CDR2 SNTAGT. Trimming left V 3 bases short and J 8 bases short, with 8 bases between. CDR3 residues: CASSESGYEQFF. The CDR3 DNA follows: TGTGCCAGCAGTGAGTCGGGGTATGAGCAGTTCTTC.

The sample holds one count of this clone. This rearrangement joins TRBV7-3 to TRBJ2-3; D is perhaps TRBD2 (6 bases). The CDR3 spans 14 residues. CDR1 and CDR2 (germline): SGHTA, FQGTGA. The V end was cut by 5 bases, the J end by 4 bases, with 13 bases between. The CDR3 DNA reads as TGTGCCAGCAGCCTTCGGCGGAGGGCAGATACGCAGTATTTT. Translated: CASSLRRRADTQYF.

This clone has a single count. V is TRBV24-1 and J is TRBJ2-5; TRBD1 matches at 8 bases. In germline, CDR1 is KGHDR, CDR2 SFDVKD. The CDR3 has 15 amino acids. Germline trimming cut 4 bases from V and 2 bases from J; bases unmatched to any gene: 5. CDR3 sequence reads: CATSDVQGGQETQYF. CDR3 DNA: TGTGCCACCAGTGACGTACAGGGGGGACAAGAGACCCAGTACTTC.